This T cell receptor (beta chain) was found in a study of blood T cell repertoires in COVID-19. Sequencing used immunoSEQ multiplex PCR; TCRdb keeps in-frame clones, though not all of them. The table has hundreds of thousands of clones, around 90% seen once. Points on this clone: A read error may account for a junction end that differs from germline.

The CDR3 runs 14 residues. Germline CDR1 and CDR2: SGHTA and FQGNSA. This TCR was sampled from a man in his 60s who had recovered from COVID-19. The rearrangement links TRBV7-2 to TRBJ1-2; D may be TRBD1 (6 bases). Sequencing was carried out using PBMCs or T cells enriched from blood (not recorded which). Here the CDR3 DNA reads TGTGCCAGCAGCATAGCACAGGGTTACTATGGCTACACCTTC. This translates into CASSIAQGYYGYTF.